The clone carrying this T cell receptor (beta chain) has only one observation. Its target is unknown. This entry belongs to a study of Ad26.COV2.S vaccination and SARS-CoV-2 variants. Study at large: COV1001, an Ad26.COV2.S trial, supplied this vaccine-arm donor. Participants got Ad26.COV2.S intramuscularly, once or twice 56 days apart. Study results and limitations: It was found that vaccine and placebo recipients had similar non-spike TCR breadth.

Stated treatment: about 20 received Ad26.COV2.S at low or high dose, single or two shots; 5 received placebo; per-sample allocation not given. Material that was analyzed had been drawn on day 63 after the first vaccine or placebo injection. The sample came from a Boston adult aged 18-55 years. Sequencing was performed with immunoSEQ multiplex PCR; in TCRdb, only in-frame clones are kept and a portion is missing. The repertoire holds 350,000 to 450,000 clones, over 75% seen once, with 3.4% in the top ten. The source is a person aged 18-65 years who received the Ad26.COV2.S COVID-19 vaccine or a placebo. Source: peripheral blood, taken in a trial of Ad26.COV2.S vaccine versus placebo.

The chain's CDR3 is CASSLGQGTNEKLFF. The CDR3 DNA reads TGTGCCAGCAGCTTAGGACAGGGAACTAATGAAAAACTGTTTTTT. V usage is TRBV7-9 and J usage is TRBJ1-4, with 7 bases aligning to TRBD1. The CDR3 sequence is 15 residues long. CDR1 and CDR2 (germline): SEHNR, FQNEAQ (reference sequence). The trim removed 1 base at V and 1 base at J, leaving 0 bases unmatched.